This record covers a single T cell receptor beta chain. Its antigen is not known. The record originates from a study of T cells in Graves' hyperthyroidism and ophthalmopathy. Study-wide background: Blood from the periphery was taken at initial diagnosis, before any treatment. Overall study findings and caveats: Ophthalmopathy cases were set apart from stable hyperthyroidism by a 13 V-J model.

Germline assignment: CDR1 SGHVS and CDR2 FNYEAQ. This CDR3 is 18 amino acids long. V was cut by 2 bases and J by 4 bases, with 20 bases left in between. Used for diagnoses were clinical symptoms, serum thyroxine and TRAb, thyroid ultrasound and orbital computed tomography. RNA transcripts gave rise to amplified TCR beta CDR3 regions. A first-round RT-PCR of the TCR CDR3 used the HTBI primer set. TCRdb reprocessed the multiplex PCR reads via MiXCR and lists one record per CDR3 protein. This sample carries some 300,000 distinct CDR3 sequences, 13% of them seen once, and the ten largest clones take approximately 7.8%.

The origin of this receptor is a woman in her 30s with Graves' hyperthyroidism that later progressed to Graves' ophthalmopathy. V is TRBV7-6 and J is TRBJ1-4; D is unresolved. The sequencing sample was made of blood. CDR3 protein: CASSLFGDPTGSNEKLFF. CDR3 sequence (DNA): TGTGCCAGCAGCTTATTCGGGGATCCCACCGGAAGTAATGAAAAACTGTTTTTT.